This T cell receptor beta chain appears in the sequencing data of a study of identical twins. CDR1 and CDR2 from the germline V gene are SGHRS and YFSETQ. The CDR3 is 15 amino acids. With 0 bases removed from V and 7 bases from J, the gap between germline ends came to 14 bases. Study findings and constraints: Within cord blood, abundant beta clonotypes carried fewer insertions, but memory repertoires showed no such trend.

About this clonotype: The target antigen is unknown.

TCRdb independently ran MiXCR on the 5' RACE reads; one entry per CDR3 protein. The sample contains about 810,000 distinct CDR3 sequences, about 12% of which appear only once. The sample was also reused in another study, on yellow fever vaccine responses in identical twins.

The chain joins TRBV5-1 to TRBJ1-5, with D maybe TRBD1 (6 bases). The sequenced sample was PBMCs. The clonotype originates from a woman aged 18-29 years in good health. Here the CDR3 DNA reads TGCGCCAGCAGCTTGGGGGGGGCGATCGGACAGCCCCAGCATTTT. It is translated as CASSLGGAIGQPQHF.